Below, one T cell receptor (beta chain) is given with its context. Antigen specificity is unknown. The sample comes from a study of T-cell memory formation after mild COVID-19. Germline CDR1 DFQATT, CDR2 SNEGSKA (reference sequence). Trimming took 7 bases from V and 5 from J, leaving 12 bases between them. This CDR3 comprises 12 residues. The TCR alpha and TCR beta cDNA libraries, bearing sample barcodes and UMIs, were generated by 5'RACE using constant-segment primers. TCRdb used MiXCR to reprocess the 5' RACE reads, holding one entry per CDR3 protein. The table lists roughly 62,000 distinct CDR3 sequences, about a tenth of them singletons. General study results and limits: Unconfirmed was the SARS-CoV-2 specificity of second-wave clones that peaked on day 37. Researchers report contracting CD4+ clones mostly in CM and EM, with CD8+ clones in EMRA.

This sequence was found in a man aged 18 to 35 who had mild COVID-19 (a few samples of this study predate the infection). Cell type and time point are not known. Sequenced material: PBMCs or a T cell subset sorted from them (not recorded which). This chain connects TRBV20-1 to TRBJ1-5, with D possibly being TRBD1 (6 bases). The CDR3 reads CSVKGGDQPQHF. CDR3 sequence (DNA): TGCAGTGTAAAGGGGGGGGATCAGCCCCAGCATTTT.